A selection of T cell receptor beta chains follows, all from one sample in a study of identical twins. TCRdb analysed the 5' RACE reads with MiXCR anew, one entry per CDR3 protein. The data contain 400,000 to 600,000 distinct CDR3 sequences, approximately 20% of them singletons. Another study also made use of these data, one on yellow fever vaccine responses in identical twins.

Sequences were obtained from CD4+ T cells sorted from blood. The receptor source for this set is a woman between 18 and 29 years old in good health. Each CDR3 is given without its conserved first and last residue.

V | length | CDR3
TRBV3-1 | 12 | ASSQEGTGLGYT
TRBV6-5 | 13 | ASSSAGTGTGEQF
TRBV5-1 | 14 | ASSWTDPTSTDTQY
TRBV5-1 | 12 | ASRRGGMFNEQF
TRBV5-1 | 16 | ASSLALLGLAGVDEQF
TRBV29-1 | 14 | STRSGRRVGTDTQY
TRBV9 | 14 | ASSPFSGQTNYGYT
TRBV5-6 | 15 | ASSGGLLASFGETQY
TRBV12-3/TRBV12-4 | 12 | ASRPGSESEKLF
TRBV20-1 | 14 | SARRQGTSGANVLT
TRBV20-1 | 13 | SGLQGGLAKNIQY
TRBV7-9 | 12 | ASSFGDLREKLF
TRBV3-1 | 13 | ASSQGLAAVNEQF
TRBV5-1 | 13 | ASSFSSLGSYEQY
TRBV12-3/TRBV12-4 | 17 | ASSFWKMGQPYTIGELF
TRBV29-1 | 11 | SGGGSGGNEQF
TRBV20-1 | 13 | SAREGRGLYNEQF
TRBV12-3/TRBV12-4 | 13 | ASSFLGGSPDTQY
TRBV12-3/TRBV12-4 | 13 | ASRPGQGAQETQY
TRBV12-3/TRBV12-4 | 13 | ASSFYRGAGGELF
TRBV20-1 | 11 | SARRGGFNEQF
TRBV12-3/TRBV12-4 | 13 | ASSLQGAATDTQY
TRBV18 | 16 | ASSPRRQGFSGANVLT
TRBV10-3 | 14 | AISVRPGGKDTEAF
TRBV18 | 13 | ASSTGRQASQPQH
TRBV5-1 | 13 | ASSQTGEAYNEQF
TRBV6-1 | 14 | ASSEASGGPYNEQF
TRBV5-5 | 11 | ASGAGVFETQY
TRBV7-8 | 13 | ASSPGTEYNSPLH
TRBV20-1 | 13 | SASKGQGDGYEQY
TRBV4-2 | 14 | ASSQGVLTTEETQY
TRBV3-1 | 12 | ASSHGATNTEAF
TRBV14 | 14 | ASSQKVRTSGSEQF
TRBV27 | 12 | ASKRQGWYNEQF
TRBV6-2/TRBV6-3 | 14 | ASSYRNSENTGELF
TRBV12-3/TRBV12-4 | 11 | ASSFVDSYEQY
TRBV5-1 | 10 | ASSPQLDEQF
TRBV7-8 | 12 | ASSLKGIPYEQY
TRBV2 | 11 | ASSRTGGQPQH
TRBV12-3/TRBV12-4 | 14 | ASSPRASGARNEQF
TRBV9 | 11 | ASSVLPYNEQF
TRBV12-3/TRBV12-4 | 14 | ASRPGLEQGVYGYT
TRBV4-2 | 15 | ASSRGLAGGRNNEQF
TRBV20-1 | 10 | SATGSYNEQF
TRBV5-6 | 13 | ASSLGWEAKNIQY